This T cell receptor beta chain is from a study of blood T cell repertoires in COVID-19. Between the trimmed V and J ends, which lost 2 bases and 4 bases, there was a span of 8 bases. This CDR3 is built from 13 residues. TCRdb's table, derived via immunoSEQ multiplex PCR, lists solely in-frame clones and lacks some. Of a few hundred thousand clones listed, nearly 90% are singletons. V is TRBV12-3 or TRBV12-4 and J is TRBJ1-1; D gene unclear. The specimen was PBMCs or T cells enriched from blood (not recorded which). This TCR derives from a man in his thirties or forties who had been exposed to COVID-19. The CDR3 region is CASSLYLSTEAFF. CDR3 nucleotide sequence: TGTGCCAGCAGTTTATATCTAAGCACTGAAGCTTTCTTT.